This TCR beta chain was found in a study of blood T cell repertoires in COVID-19. Cohort 3 donors were reported recovered after two negative PCRs, clearance, or symptom resolution. This table comes from immunoSEQ multiplex PCR, and its TCRdb copy is limited to in-frame clones, with some not included. Of more than 200,000 clones listed, roughly 91% are singletons. Germline CDR1 SGHRS, CDR2 YFSETQ. The V end was cut by 4 bases, the J end by 5 bases, with 13 bases between. The CDR3 extends over 15 amino acids. The genes are TRBV5-1 and TRBJ1-6; tentatively, D is TRBD1 (6 bases). Sequenced: PBMCs or T cells enriched from blood (not recorded which). The receptor was derived from a young woman who had recovered from COVID-19. The CDR3 bases are TGCGCCAGCAGCCCGTGGGGACAAAATAATTCACCCCTCCACTTT. Amino acid sequence: CASSPWGQNNSPLHF.